This T cell receptor (beta chain) comes out of a study of blood T cell repertoires in COVID-19 (dated by TCRdb to 2019 to 2021). About the full investigation: Collaborator samples came from the United States, Italy and Spain and covered acute and convalescent phases of COVID-19. The prospective study material was composed of cDNA or gDNA derived from T cells, B-cell-depleted T cells, or PBMCs. The dataset comprised deeply sampled blood TCRbeta repertoires from subjects exposed to, actively infected with, or recovered from COVID-19. The repertoires were made available in a free public database intended to serve as a resource for research on the immune response to SARS-CoV-2. Samples came from the ongoing ImmuneRACE study (first 160 participants) plus 1,254 subjects from 6 global collaborators. Nearly every sample came with metadata listing a de-identified subject ID, COVID-19 status, age in years and sex. Where available, HLA class I and class II types were taken from metadata supplied by the sample provider and were not determined by assay-based typing.

The junction shows trimming of 7 bases on V and 7 bases on J, plus 13 bases between the germline ends. CDR1 and CDR2, per the germline V gene, are SNHLY and FYNNEI. The CDR3, cysteine through phenylalanine, is 13 amino acids long. Only the CDR3 DNA is retained, 39 bases long and in frame from the first base. Worth noting for this clone: The clone's antigen remains unknown. No base-level quality is on record; no much larger clone is a single base apart.

Enrolling through a virtual design, the prospective study's participants ranged in age from roughly 18 to 100 years and lived across roughly 24 United States geographic areas. In the prospective study, participants were assigned to cohorts based on the clinical history participants reported in a screening survey and a study questionnaire. Each participant in the prospective study had whole blood, serum and a nasopharyngeal or oropharyngeal swab collected by mobile phlebotomists. Over a roughly 2-month period, participants in the prospective study had the option of providing additional blood draws and questionnaires. Before DNA extraction, blood samples from the prospective study were shipped at room temperature or frozen. Paper-wide results and their limitations: The quantity of clinical and demographic metadata differed by source and by participant and was supplied without curation.

TCRbeta CDR3 regions were amplified from genomic DNA using the immunoSEQ Assay, a bias-controlled multiplex PCR. In the authors' own workflow: The number of nucleated cells in each sample was estimated from the amplification of reference gene primers within the assay. Sequence reads were collapsed and filtered to measure the absolute abundance of every unique TCRbeta CDR3 rearrangement. For each sample, productive Simpson clonality was calculated by taking the square root of Simpson's diversity index across productive rearrangements. TCRdb's version of the immuneACCESS table is confined to in-frame rearrangements and falls short of the full clone set. An unresolved V gene accounts for under half of the shortfall where checked; the remainder is of unknown origin. V and J calls and clone size are copied from that table; D and trimming were computed from the DNA. For this sample the table gives 300,000 to 350,000 clones, of which 90% were detected only once. The top ten constitute over 3.5% of the sample.

This clonotype originated in a woman in her late teens or twenties with acute COVID-19. The receptor chain draws on TRBV2 and TRBJ2-2; possibly the D gene is TRBD2, per 6 matching bases. The sequencing input was PBMCs or T cells enriched from blood (not recorded which). At the DNA level, the sequence is TGTGCCAGCACCGCCAGGGAGGACGGGGAGCTGTTTTTT. Its translation is CASTAREDGELFF. The full variable domain, completed from the reference TRBV2 and TRBJ2-2 proteins outside the CDR3, reads EPEVTQTPSHQVTQMGQEVILRCVPISNHLYFYWYRQILGQKVEFLVSFYNNEISEKSEIFDDQFSVERPDGSNFTLKIRSTKLEDSAMYFCASTAREDGELFFGEGSRLTVL.